This TCR beta chain comes out of a study of regulatory T cells in long-lasting Graves disease. As for time point: persistent/refractory GD, antithyroid drugs over 5 years with positive TRAb. There was RNA extracted from PBMCs, and the TCR library was made from it. Library construction for TCR beta used iRepertoire HTBI primers and Arm-PCR of CDR3 regions. TCRdb used MiXCR to reprocess the multiplex PCR reads, holding one entry per CDR3 protein. The repertoire holds more than 300,000 distinct CDR3 sequences, about 20% seen once, with around 30% in the top ten. Specimen: peripheral blood mononuclear cells (PBMCs), collected when the disease was refractory, from a patient treated with antithyroid drugs. This clonotype was obtained from a female donor with Graves disease.

This CDR3 is CASSLGRREGFTYNEQFF. The CDR3, as DNA: TGCGCCAGCAGCTTGGGTCGCCGGGAGGGCTTTACCTACAATGAGCAGTTCTTC. The chain recombines TRBV5-1 with TRBJ2-5, with 8 nucleotides matching TRBD2. The end of the DNA fits TRBJ2-1 better, so the J call may be wrong. The germline gives CDR1 SGHRS, CDR2 YFSETQ. The CDR3 has 18 residues.